The 21 T cell receptor beta chains given below trace back to one sample, sequenced in a study of blood T cell repertoires in COVID-19. Sequencing was performed with immunoSEQ multiplex PCR; in TCRdb, only in-frame clones are kept and a portion is missing. Of under 400,000 clones detected, 90% appear once; the ten largest clones hold roughly 2.9%. Input material: peripheral blood. Every receptor here comes from a woman aged 25-40 years with COVID-19, enrolled during active disease.

The V and J genes are TRBV4-2 and TRBJ1-2, with TRBD1 as a possible D gene (5 bases). The CDR3 totals 15 residues. CDR1 is LGHNA and CDR2 is YNFKEQ in the germline V gene. The V end was cut by 0 bases, the J end by 4 bases, with 12 bases between. The CDR3 region has the DNA TGTGCCAGCAGCCAAGATGGGGGGATTTCCTATGGCTACACCTTC. This translates into CASSQDGGISYGYTF.

The J gene is TRBJ2-3, the V gene TRBV2; TRBD2 is a possible D gene (6 bases). The CDR3 runs to 15 residues. Germline-derived CDR1 and CDR2 are SNHLY and FYNNEI. V shed 2 bases and J shed 4 bases, with 13 bases lying between them. The CDR3 region is CASSERQGGADTQYF. CDR3 nucleotide sequence: TGTGCCAGCAGTGAAAGGCAGGGAGGCGCAGATACGCAGTATTTT.

V usage is TRBV30 and J usage is TRBJ2-1; D is undetermined. The CDR3 extends over 13 amino acids. Trimming left V 3 bases short and J 4 bases short, with 10 bases between. Per the germline V gene, CDR1 is GTSNPN and CDR2 is SVGIG (reference sequence). This CDR3 reads CAWSVAIYNEQFF. The CDR3 coding sequence is TGTGCCTGGAGCGTAGCCATATACAATGAGCAGTTCTTC.

The rearrangement joins TRBV29-1 to TRBJ2-1, with 7 bases lining up with TRBD2. This CDR3 contains 15 residues. The germline V gene encodes CDR1 SQVTM and CDR2 ANQGSEA. V dropped 4 bases and J dropped 7; count of bases not matched to a gene: 13. As DNA, the CDR3 is TGCAGCGTTGTTAGGGAGGGGTGGACCCTAAATGAGCAGTTCTTC. Translated, it gives CSVVREGWTLNEQFF.

The chain uses TRBV18 and TRBJ2-7; the D gene is possibly TRBD1 (5 bases). The V end lost 1 base, the J end lost 6 bases, and 16 bases lay between the germline ends. Germline V gene data show CDR1 as KGHSH and CDR2 as LQKENI. The CDR3 runs to 15 residues. CDR3 sequence reads: CASSPRGVQDTEQYF. Here the CDR3 DNA reads TGTGCCAGCTCACCACGGGGTGTGCAGGACACCGAGCAGTACTTC.

The rearrangement uses TRBV2 and TRBJ1-2; the D gene is possibly TRBD1 (5 bases). This CDR3 spans 13 amino acids. Germline lookup yields CDR1 SNHLY and CDR2 FYNNEI. V shed 3 bases and J shed 2 bases, with 7 bases lying between them. The CDR3 coding sequence is TGTGCCAGCAGTGACGACAGAAACTATGGCTACACCTTC. Protein sequence: CASSDDRNYGYTF.

The rearrangement uses TRBV30 and TRBJ2-7, with 8 bases fitting TRBD2. Germline lookup yields CDR1 GTSNPN and CDR2 SVGIG (reference sequence). This CDR3 contains 13 residues. V lost 6 bases and J lost 3; bases outside the gene matches: 7. CDR3 nucleotides: TGTGCCTGTAGCACTAGCGGAGACTACGAGCAGTACTTC. It encodes CACSTSGDYEQYF.

V usage is TRBV19 and J usage is TRBJ2-2; 9 bases map to TRBD1. V was clipped by 1 base and J by 6 bases; unmatched bases: 0. There are 14 residues in the CDR3. CDR1 and CDR2 (germline): LNHDA, SQIVND (reference sequence). The CDR3 bases are TGTGCCAGTAGTATAGGGGACAGGGCCGGGGAGCTGTTTTTT. Its translation: CASSIGDRAGELFF.

A single count supports this clone. The rearrangement joins TRBV10-2 to TRBJ2-1, with 14 bases identical to TRBD2. The junction had 7 bases not matched to a gene; V was cut back by 5 bases and J by 1 base. The CDR3 has 18 amino acids. Germline V gives CDR1 WSHSY, CDR2 SAAADI. The CDR3 nucleotides read TGCGCCAGCAGTAGGGGACTAGCGGGAGTAGGGTCCTACAATGAGCAGTTCTTC. This gives the protein CASSRGLAGVGSYNEQFF.

This CDR3 reads CASTQTGEGTEAFF. In DNA, the CDR3 is TGTGCCAGCACCCAAACCGGAGAGGGCACTGAAGCTTTCTTT. The rearrangement links TRBV25-1 to TRBJ1-1, with D hard to call. Germline V gene sequence: CDR1 MGHDK, CDR2 SYGVNS. V was trimmed by 7 bases and J by 4 bases, leaving 16 bases between them. The CDR3 consists of 14 residues. The full variable domain, rest sourced from reference TRBV25-1 and TRBJ1-1, is EADIYQTPRYLVIGTGKKITLECSQTMGHDKMYWYQQDPGMELHLIHYSYGVNSTEKGDLSSESTVSRIRTEHFPLTLESARPSHTSQYLCASTQTGEGTEAFFGQGTRLTVV.

J is TRBJ2-7 and V is TRBV3-1 (or the pseudogene TRBV3-2); 13 nucleotides align to TRBD2. This CDR3 has 15 residues. The V segment lost 4 bases and the J segment 4 bases; nucleotides outside the gene matches: 4. Germline lookup yields CDR1 LGHDT and CDR2 YNNKEL (reference sequence). The CDR3 DNA is TGTGCCAGCAGCCCCCGGACTAGCGGGAGTTACGAGCAGTACTTC. It codes for CASSPRTSGSYEQYF.

The V and J genes are TRBV18 and TRBJ1-5; tentative D call: TRBD1 (6 bases). Looked up from germline, CDR1 is KGHSH and CDR2 is LQKENI. The CDR3 has 15 residues. V lost 2 bases, J lost 6 bases, and 14 bases lay in between. The CDR3 coding sequence is TGTGCCAGCTCACCAATTGGTCAGGGGAGTCAGCCCCAGCATTTT. This translates into CASSPIGQGSQPQHF.

Only one count was recorded for this clone. V and J are TRBV11-2 and TRBJ2-7; D is ambiguous. Germline V CDR1 and CDR2: SGHAT, FQNNGV. V was clipped by 8 bases and J by 6 bases, with 17 bases between them. The CDR3 length is 13 residues. The CDR3 DNA sequence: TGTGCCAGCGGCGAATACATCGCAGGCGAGCAGTACTTC. Amino acid sequence: CASGEYIAGEQYF.

This rearrangement joins TRBV2 to TRBJ2-5, with 9 bases identical to TRBD1. This CDR3 is 14 amino acids long. Germline lookup yields CDR1 SNHLY and CDR2 FYNNEI. The ends lost 6 bases at V and 1 base at J; junction bases unmatched: 3. In DNA form, the CDR3 reads TGTGCCAGCAGAGGGGACAGGGCCCAAGAGACCCAGTACTTC. Its protein is CASRGDRAQETQYF. Variable domain in full (rest from reference TRBV2 and TRBJ2-5): EPEVTQTPSHQVTQMGQEVILRCVPISNHLYFYWYRQILGQKVEFLVSFYNNEISEKSEIFDDQFSVERPDGSNFTLKIRSTKLEDSAMYFCASRGDRAQETQYFGPGTRLLVL.

The gene calls are TRBV5-6 and TRBJ2-2; 9 nucleotides line up with TRBD1. The V gene end was trimmed by 1 base and the J gene end by 4 bases; junction bases not matched to a gene: 8. This CDR3 comprises 17 residues. Looked up from germline, CDR1 is SGHDT and CDR2 is YYEEEE. The CDR3: CASSLNIGTGRTGELFF. Written as DNA, the CDR3 is TGTGCCAGCAGCTTGAACATCGGGACAGGGCGCACCGGGGAGCTGTTTTTT.

The chain has TRBV19 and TRBJ1-2, with D perhaps matching TRBD1 (6 bases). CDR1 LNHDA and CDR2 SQIVND come from the germline V gene (reference sequence). The CDR3 consists of 14 residues. Trimming took off 5 bases at V and 2 bases at J, with 12 bases between the two ends. The CDR3: CASSSQGRNYGYTF. DNA for the CDR3: TGTGCCAGTAGTTCCCAGGGGCGAAACTATGGCTACACCTTC.

The rearrangement joins TRBV5-1 to TRBJ2-5, with TRBD1 matching 9 bases. Per the germline V gene, CDR1 is SGHRS and CDR2 is YFSETQ. With V trimmed by 0 bases and J by 4 bases, 4 bases remained unmatched. The CDR3 totals 15 residues. The CDR3 DNA sequence: TGCGCCAGCAGCTTGGAGGACAGGGGCCCAGAGACCCAGTACTTC. Its protein is CASSLEDRGPETQYF.

The V gene is TRBV5-4, the J gene TRBJ1-2; no firm D call. CDR1 SGHNT and CDR2 YYREEE come from the germline V gene (reference sequence). The CDR3 has 14 amino acids. V shed 4 bases and J shed 2 bases, with 12 bases lying between them. The CDR3 here is CASSPAVLNYGYTF. The CDR3 nucleotides are TGTGCCAGCAGCCCGGCGGTGTTAAACTATGGCTACACCTTC. Full variable domain (rest looked up from reference TRBV5-4 and TRBJ1-2): ETGVTQSPTHLIKTRGQQVTLRCSSQSGHNTVSWYQQALGQGPQFIFQYYREEENGRGNFPPRFSGLQFPNYSSELNVNALELDDSALYLCASSPAVLNYGYTFGSGTRLTVV.

This chain links TRBV7-7 with TRBJ2-5, with D hard to call. V was trimmed by 2 bases and J by 5 bases, leaving 9 bases between them. Germline CDR1 reads SSHAT; CDR2 reads FNYEAQ (reference sequence). CDR3 length: 13 residues. The CDR3: CASSLLQMETQYF. CDR3 DNA: TGTGCCAGCAGCTTACTCCAGATGGAGACCCAGTACTTC.

The V and J genes are TRBV5-1 and TRBJ2-4, with 7 nucleotides matching TRBD1. In germline, CDR1 is SGHRS, CDR2 YFSETQ. Trimming removed 4 bases from V and 5 bases from J; junction bases left unmatched: 12. The CDR3 covers 16 residues. The CDR3 spells CASSPTRGLKENIQYF. The CDR3 DNA follows: TGCGCCAGCAGCCCAACTAGGGGGCTGAAGGAAAACATTCAGTACTTC. The full variable domain, with the rest looked up from reference TRBV5-1 and TRBJ2-4, is KAGVTQTPRYLIKTRGQQVTLSCSPISGHRSVSWYQQTPGQGLQFLFEYFSETQRNKGNFPGRFSGRQFSNSRSEMNVSTLELGDSALYLCASSPTRGLKENIQYFGAGTRLSVL.

The chain joins TRBV5-8 to TRBJ1-4; 9 bases agree with TRBD1. Germline lookup yields CDR1 SGHTS and CDR2 YDEGEE. V shed 4 bases and J 8 bases; nucleotides not matched to a gene: 9. This CDR3 is 15 amino acids long. Here the CDR3 reads CASSPGQGGQEKLFF. For the CDR3, the DNA is TGTGCCAGCAGCCCGGGACAGGGCGGTCAGGAAAAACTGTTTTTT.